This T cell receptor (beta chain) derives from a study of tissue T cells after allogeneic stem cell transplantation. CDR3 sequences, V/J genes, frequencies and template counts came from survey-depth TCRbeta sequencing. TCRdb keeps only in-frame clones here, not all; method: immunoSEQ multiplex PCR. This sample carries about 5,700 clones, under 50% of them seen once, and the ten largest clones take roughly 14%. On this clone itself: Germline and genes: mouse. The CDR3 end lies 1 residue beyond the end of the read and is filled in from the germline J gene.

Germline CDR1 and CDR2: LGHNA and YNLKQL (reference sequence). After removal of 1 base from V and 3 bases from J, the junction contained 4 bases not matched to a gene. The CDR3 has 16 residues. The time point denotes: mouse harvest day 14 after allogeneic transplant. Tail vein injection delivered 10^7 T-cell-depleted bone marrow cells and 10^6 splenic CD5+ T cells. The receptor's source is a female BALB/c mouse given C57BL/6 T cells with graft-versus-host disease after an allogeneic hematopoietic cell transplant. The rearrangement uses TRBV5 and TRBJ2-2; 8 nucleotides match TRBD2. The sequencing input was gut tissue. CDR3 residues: CASSQAGGRDTGQLYF. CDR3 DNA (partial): TGTGCCAGCAGCCAAGCGGGGGGGCGGGACACCGGGCAGCTCTAC.